This T cell receptor beta chain was obtained from a study of blood T cell repertoires in COVID-19. Original processing notes: For nucleated cells, counts were estimated from reference gene primer amplification. TCRdb keeps only in-frame clones here, not all; method: immunoSEQ multiplex PCR. The V and J calls and clone size come from that table; D and trimming were worked out from the DNA. The sample consists of about 290,000 clones, roughly 90% of them appearing once. Ages ranged from roughly 18 to 100 years, with residence in fewer than 25 US areas. Germline V gene lookup returns CDR1 GTSNPN and CDR2 SVGIG (reference sequence). CDR3 length: 14 amino acids. Deletions cut 2 bases from V and 1 base from J, with 9 bases between.

This chain links TRBV30 with TRBJ1-5, with D uncertain. The receptor was derived from a middle-aged woman who had recovered from COVID-19. The sequenced sample consisted of PBMCs or T cells enriched from blood (not recorded which). DNA of the CDR3: TGTGCCTGGAGTACAGACGTGAGCAATCAGCCCCAGCATTTT. This codes for CAWSTDVSNQPQHF.